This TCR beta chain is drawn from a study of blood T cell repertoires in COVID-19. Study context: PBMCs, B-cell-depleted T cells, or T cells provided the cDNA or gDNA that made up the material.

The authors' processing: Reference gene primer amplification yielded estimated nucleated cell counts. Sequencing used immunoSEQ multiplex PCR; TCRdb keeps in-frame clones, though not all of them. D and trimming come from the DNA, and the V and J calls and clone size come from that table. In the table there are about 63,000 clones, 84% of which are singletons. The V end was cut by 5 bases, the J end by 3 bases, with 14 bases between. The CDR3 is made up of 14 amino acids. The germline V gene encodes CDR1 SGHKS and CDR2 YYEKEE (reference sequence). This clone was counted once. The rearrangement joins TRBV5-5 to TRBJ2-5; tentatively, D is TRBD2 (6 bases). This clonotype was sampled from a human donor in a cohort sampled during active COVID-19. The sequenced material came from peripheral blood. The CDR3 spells CASSRKDYEETQYF. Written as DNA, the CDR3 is TGTGCCAGCAGTCGAAAGGACTACGAAGAGACCCAGTACTTC.